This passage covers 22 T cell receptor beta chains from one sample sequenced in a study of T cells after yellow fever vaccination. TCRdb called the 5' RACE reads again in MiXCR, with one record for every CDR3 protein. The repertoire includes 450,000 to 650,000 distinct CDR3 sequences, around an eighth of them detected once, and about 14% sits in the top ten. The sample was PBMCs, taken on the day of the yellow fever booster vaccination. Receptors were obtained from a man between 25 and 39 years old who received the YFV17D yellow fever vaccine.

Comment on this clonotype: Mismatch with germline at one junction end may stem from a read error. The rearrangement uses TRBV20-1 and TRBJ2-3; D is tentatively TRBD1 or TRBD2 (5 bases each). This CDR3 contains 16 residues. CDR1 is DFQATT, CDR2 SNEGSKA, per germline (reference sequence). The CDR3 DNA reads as TGCTGTGCTAGAGGGGTCGTCAACCCCCTAACAGATACGCAGTATTTT. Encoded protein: CCARGVVNPLTDTQYF.

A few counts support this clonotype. For the CDR3, the DNA is TGCAGTGCTGATGCTCGGGCAAGGGATGAGCAGTTCTTC. Protein: CSADARARDEQFF. V is TRBV20-1 and J is TRBJ2-1; no clear D. The CDR3 is 13 amino acids. Germline loops: CDR1 DFQATT, CDR2 SNEGSKA (reference sequence). V lost 5 bases, J lost 8 bases, and 16 bases lay in between.

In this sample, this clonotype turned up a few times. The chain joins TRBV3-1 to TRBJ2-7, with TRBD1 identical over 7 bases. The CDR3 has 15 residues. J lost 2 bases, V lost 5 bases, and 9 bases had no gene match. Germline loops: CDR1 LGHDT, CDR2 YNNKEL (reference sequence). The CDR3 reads CASSLNWDSAYEQYF. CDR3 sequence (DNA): TGTGCCAGCAGCTTAAACTGGGACAGCGCCTACGAGCAGTACTTC.

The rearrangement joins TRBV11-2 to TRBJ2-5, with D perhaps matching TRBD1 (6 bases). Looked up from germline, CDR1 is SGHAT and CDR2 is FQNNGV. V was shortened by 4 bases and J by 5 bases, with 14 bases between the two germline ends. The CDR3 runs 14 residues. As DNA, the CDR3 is TGTGCCAGCAGCTCGACTAAAAGGGGGGAGACCCAGTACTTC. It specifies CASSSTKRGETQYF.

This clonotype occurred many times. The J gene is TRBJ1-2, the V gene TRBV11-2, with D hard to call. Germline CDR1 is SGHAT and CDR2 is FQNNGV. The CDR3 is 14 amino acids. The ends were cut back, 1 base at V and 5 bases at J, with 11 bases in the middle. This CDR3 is CASSLGTGGYGYTF. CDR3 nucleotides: TGTGCCAGCAGCTTAGGGACTGGAGGGTATGGCTACACCTTC. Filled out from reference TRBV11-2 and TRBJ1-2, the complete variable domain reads EAGVAQSPRYKIIEKRQSVAFWCNPISGHATLYWYQQILGQGPKLLIQFQNNGVVDDSQLPKDRFSAERLKGVDSTLKIQPAKLEDSAVYLCASSLGTGGYGYTFGSGTRLTVV.

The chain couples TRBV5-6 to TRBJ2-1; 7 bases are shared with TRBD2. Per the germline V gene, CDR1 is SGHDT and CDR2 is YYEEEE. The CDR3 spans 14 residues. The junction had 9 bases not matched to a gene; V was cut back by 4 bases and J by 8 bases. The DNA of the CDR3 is TGTGCCAGCAGCCTAGCGGCCCCAGGCGATGAGCAGTTCTTC. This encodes CASSLAAPGDEQFF.

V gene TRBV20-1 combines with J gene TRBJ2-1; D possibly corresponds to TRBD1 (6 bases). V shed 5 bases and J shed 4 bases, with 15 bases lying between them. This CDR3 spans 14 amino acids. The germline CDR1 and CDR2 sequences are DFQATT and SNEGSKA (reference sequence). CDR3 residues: CSAPSWTAYNEQFF. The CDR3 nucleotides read TGCAGTGCTCCGAGCTGGACAGCATACAATGAGCAGTTCTTC.

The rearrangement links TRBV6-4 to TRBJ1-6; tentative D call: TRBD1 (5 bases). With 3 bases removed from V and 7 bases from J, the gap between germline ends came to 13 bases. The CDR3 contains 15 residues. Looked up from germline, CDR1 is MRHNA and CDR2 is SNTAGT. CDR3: CASSEGTAENSPLHF. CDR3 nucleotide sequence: TGTGCCAGCAGTGAAGGGACCGCTGAAAATTCACCCCTCCACTTT.

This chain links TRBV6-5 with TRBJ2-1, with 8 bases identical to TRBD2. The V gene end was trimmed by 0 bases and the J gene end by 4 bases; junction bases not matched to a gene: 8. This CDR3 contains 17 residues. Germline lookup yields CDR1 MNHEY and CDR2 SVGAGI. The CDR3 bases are TGTGCCAGCAGTTACTCGAGCCCGGGACTAGGATACAATGAGCAGTTCTTC. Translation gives CASSYSSPGLGYNEQFF.

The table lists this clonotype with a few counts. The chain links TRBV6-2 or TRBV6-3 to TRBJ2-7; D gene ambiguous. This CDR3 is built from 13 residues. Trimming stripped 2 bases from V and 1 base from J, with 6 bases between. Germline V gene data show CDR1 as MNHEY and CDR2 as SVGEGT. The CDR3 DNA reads TGTGCCAGCAGTTACAGGGCGTCCTACGAGCAGTACTTC. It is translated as CASSYRASYEQYF.

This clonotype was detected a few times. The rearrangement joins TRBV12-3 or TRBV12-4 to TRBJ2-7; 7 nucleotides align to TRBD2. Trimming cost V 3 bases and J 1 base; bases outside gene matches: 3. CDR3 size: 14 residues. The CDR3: CASSFTSASYEQYF. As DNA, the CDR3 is TGTGCCAGCAGTTTCACTAGCGCATCCTACGAGCAGTACTTC.

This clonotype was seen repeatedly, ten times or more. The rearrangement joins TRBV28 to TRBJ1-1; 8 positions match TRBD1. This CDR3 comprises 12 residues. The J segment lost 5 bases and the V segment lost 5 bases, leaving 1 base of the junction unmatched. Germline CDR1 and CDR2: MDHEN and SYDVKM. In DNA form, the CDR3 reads TGTGCCAGCAGTACAGGGGGGACTGAAGCTTTCTTT. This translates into CASSTGGTEAFF.

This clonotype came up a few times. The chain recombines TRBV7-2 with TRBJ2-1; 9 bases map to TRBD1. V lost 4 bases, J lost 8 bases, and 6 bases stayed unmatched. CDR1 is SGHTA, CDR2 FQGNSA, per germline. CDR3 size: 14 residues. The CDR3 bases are TGTGCCAGCAGCTCTAACCGGGACAGGGATGAGCAGTTCTTC. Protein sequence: CASSSNRDRDEQFF.

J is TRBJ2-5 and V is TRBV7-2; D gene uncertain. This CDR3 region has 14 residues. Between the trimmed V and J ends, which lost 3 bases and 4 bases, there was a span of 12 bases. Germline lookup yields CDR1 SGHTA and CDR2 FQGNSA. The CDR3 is CASSFVRGLETQYF. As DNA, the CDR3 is TGTGCCAGCAGCTTTGTTCGCGGCTTAGAGACCCAGTACTTC.

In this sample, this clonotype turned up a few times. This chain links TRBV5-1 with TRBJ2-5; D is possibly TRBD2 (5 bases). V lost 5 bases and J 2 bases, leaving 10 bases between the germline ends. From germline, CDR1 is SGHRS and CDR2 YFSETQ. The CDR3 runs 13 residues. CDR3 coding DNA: TGCGCCAGCAGAAGCGGAATACAAGAGACCCAGTACTTC. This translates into CASRSGIQETQYF.

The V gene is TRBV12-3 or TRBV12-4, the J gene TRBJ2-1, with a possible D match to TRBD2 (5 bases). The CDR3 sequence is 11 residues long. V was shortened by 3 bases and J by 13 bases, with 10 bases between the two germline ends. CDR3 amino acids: CASSFPGKQFF. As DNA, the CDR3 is TGTGCCAGCAGTTTTCCGGGGAAACAGTTCTTC.

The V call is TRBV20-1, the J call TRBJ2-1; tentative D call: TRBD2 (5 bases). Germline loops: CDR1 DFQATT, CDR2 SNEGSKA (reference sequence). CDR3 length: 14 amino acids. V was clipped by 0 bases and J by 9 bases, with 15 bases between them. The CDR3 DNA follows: TGCAGTGCTAGAGATCCCGAGGGAGTAGGTGAGCAGTTCTTC. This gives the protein CSARDPEGVGEQFF.

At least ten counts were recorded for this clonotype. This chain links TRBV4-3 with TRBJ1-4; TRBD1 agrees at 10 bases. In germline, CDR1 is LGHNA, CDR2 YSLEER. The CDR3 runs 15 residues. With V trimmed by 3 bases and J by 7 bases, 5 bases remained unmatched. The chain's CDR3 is CASSQAGQGSEKLFF. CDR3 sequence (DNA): TGCGCCAGCAGCCAGGCGGGACAGGGGAGTGAAAAACTGTTTTTT.

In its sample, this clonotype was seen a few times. In nucleotides, the CDR3 is TGCAGCGTGGCGCCTTTGGCGGATGGCGAGACCCAGTACTTC. Its translation: CSVAPLADGETQYF. The gene calls are TRBV29-1 and TRBJ2-5; D ambiguous. V lost 6 bases and J lost 5, with 19 bases in between. CDR1 and CDR2 from the germline V gene are SQVTM and ANQGSEA. This CDR3 is 14 amino acids long.

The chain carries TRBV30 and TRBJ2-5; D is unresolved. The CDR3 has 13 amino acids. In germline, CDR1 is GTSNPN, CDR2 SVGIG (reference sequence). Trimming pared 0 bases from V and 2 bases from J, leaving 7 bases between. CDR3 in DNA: TGTGCCTGGAGTGTACTTTCTCAAGAGACCCAGTACTTC. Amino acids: CAWSVLSQETQYF.

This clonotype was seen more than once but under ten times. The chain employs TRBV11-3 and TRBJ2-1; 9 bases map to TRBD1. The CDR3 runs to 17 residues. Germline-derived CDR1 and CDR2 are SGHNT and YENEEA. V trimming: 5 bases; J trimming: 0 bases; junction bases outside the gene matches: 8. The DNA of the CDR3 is TGTGCCAGCAGCAGGACAGGGGTATCCGGCTCCTACAATGAGCAGTTCTTC. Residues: CASSRTGVSGSYNEQFF.

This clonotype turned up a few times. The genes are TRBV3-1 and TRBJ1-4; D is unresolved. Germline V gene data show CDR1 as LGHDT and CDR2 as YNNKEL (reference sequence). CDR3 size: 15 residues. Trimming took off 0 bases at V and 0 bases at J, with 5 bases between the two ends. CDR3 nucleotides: TGTGCCAGCAGCCAAGATGTGACAACTAATGAAAAACTGTTTTTT. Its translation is CASSQDVTTNEKLFF.